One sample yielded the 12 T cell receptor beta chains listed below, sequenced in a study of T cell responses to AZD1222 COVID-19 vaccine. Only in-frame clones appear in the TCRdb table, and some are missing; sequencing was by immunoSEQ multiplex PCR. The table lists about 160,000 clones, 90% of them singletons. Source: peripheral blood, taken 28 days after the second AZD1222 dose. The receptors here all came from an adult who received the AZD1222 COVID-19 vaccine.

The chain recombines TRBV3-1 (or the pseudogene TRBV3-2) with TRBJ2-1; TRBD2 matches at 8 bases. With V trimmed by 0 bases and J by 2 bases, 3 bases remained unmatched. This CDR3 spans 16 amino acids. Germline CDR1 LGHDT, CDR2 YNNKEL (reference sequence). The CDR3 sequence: CASSQEAGEAYNEQFF. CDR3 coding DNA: TGTGCCAGCAGCCAAGAAGCGGGAGAGGCCTACAATGAGCAGTTCTTC.

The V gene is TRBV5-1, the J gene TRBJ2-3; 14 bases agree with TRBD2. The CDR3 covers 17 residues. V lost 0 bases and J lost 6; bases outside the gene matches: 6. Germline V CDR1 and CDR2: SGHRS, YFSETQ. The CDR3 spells CASSLEQGTSGSDTQYF. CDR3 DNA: TGCGCCAGCAGCTTGGAACAGGGGACTAGCGGGAGTGATACGCAGTATTTT. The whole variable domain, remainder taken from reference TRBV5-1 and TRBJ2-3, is KAGVTQTPRYLIKTRGQQVTLSCSPISGHRSVSWYQQTPGQGLQFLFEYFSETQRNKGNFPGRFSGRQFSNSRSEMNVSTLELGDSALYLCASSLEQGTSGSDTQYFGPGTRLTVL.

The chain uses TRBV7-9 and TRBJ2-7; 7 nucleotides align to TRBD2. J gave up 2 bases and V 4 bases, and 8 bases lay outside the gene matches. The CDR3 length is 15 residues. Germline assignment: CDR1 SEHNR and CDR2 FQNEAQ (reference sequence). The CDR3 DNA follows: TGTGCCAGCAGCTCATCTAGCGGAATTCCCTACGAGCAGTACTTC. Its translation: CASSSSSGIPYEQYF.

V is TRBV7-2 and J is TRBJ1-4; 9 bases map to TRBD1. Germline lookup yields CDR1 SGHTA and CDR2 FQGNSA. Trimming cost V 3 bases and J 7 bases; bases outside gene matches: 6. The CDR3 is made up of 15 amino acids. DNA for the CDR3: TGTGCCAGCAGCTTGGGGACAGGGAGGTCTGAAAAACTGTTTTTT. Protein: CASSLGTGRSEKLFF.

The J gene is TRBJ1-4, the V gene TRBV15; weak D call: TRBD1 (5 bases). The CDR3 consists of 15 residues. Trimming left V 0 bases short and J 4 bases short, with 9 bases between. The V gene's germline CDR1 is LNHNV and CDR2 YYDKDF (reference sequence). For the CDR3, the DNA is TGTGCCACCAGCAGAGATAAGGGGCATAATGAAAAACTGTTTTTT. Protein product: CATSRDKGHNEKLFF.

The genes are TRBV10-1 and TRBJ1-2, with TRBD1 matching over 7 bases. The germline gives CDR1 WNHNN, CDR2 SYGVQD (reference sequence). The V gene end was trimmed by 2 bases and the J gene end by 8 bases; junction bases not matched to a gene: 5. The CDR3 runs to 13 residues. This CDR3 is CASSEGQARGYTF. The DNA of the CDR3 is TGCGCCAGCAGTGAGGGACAGGCTCGCGGCTACACCTTC.

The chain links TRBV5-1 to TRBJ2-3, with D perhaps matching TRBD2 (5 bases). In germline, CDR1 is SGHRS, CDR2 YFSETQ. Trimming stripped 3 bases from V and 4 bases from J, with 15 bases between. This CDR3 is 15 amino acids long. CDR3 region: CASSSAGVISDTQYF. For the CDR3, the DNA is TGCGCCAGCAGCTCCGCCGGGGTCATTTCAGATACGCAGTATTTT.

The CDR3 DNA follows: TGTGCCAGCAGTTTAAGTCAGGCCGGGGAGCTGTTTTTT. Protein product: CASSLSQAGELFF. The gene calls are TRBV11-2 and TRBJ2-2; D gene unclear. CDR3 length: 13 amino acids. Trimming took 6 bases from V and 6 from J, leaving 11 bases between them. The germline V gene has CDR1 SGHAT and CDR2 FQNNGV.

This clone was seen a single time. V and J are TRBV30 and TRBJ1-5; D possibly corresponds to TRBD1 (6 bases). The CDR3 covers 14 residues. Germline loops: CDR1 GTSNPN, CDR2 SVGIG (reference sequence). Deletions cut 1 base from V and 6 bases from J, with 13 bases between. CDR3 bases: TGTGCCTGGAGTGGGGGGGCAGGGACTCAGCCCCAGCATTTT. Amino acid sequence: CAWSGGAGTQPQHF. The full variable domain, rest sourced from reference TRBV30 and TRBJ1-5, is SQTIHQWPATLVQPVGSPLSLECTVEGTSNPNLYWYRQAAGRGLQLLFYSVGIGQISSEVPQNLSASRPQDRQFILSSKKLLLSDSGFYLCAWSGGAGTQPQHFGDGTRLSIL.

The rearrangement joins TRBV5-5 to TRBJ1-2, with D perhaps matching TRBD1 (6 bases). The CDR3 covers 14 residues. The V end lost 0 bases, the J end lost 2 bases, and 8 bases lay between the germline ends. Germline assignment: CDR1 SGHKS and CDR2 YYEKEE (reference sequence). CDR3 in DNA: TGTGCCAGCAGCTTGGCAGGGGCGAACTATGGCTACACCTTC. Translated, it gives CASSLAGANYGYTF.

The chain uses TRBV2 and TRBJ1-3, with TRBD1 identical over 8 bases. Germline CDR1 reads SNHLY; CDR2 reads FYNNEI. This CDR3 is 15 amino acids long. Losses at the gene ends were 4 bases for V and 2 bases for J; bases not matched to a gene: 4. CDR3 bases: TGTGCCAGCAGTGGAGACAGGGGAACTGGAAACACCATATATTTT. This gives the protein CASSGDRGTGNTIYF. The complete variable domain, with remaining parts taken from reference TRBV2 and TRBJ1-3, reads EPEVTQTPSHQVTQMGQEVILRCVPISNHLYFYWYRQILGQKVEFLVSFYNNEISEKSEIFDDQFSVERPDGSNFTLKIRSTKLEDSAMYFCASSGDRGTGNTIYFGEGSWLTVV.

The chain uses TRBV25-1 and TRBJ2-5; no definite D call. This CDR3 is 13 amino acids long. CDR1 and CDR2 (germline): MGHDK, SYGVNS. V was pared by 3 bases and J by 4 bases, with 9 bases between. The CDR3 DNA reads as TGTGCCAGCAGTGAGGTTGGGATAGAGACCCAGTACTTC. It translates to CASSEVGIETQYF.